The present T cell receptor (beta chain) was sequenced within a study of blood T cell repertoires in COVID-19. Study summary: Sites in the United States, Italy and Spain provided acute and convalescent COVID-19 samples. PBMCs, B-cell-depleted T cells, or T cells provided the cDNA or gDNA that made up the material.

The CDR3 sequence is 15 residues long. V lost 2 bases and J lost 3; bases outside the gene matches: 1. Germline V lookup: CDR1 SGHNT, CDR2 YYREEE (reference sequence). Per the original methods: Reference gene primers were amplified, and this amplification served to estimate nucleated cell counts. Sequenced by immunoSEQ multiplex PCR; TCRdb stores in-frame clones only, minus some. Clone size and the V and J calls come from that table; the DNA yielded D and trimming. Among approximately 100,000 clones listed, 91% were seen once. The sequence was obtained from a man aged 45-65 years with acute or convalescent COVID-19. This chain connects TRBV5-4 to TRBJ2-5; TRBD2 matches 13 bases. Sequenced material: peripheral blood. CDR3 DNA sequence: TGTGCCAGCAGCTTACTAGCGGGGGGGGAAGAGACCCAGTACTTC. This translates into CASSLLAGGEETQYF.